The 26 T cell receptor beta chains below come from one sample, sequenced in a study of lymphopenia after photon versus proton radiotherapy. Assay: immunoSEQ multiplex PCR; the TCRdb copy retains only in-frame clones and omits some. The sample yields some 30,000 clones, 84% seen once. This sample comprised peripheral blood, obtained from a patient treated with proton-based radiotherapy. The receptors were sampled from a woman in her 70s with pancreatic cancer.

This clone was recorded a few times. The V call is TRBV7-9, the J call TRBJ1-5; D is unresolved. The germline V gene encodes CDR1 SEHNR and CDR2 FQNEAQ (reference sequence). CDR3 length: 13 amino acids. The V and J ends lost 3 bases and 1 base respectively, with 4 bases between them. The CDR3, as DNA: TGTGCCAGCAGCTTTGACAGCAATCAGCCCCAGCATTTT. Residues: CASSFDSNQPQHF. Full variable domain (missing parts from reference TRBV7-9 and TRBJ1-5): DTGVSQNPRHKITKRGQNVTFRCDPISEHNRLYWYRQTLGQGPEFLTYFQNEAQLEKSRLLSDRFSAERPKGSFSTLEIQRTEQGDSAMYLCASSFDSNQPQHFGDGTRLSIL.

The V gene is TRBV5-1, the J gene TRBJ1-2; a weak D match, TRBD1 (6 bases). Trimming shortened V by 0 bases and J by 1 base, and 16 bases separated the two germline ends. CDR3 length: 17 residues. CDR1 is SGHRS, CDR2 YFSETQ, per germline. This chain's CDR3 is CASSLETGLILNYGYTF. The CDR3 DNA reads as TGCGCCAGCAGCTTGGAGACAGGCCTTATACTTAACTATGGCTACACCTTC. Together with reference TRBV5-1 and TRBJ1-2, the CDR3 gives the full variable domain: KAGVTQTPRYLIKTRGQQVTLSCSPISGHRSVSWYQQTPGQGLQFLFEYFSETQRNKGNFPGRFSGRQFSNSRSEMNVSTLELGDSALYLCASSLETGLILNYGYTFGSGTRLTVV.

This clone was seen just once. The J gene is TRBJ2-4, the V gene TRBV5-6; D possibly matches TRBD1 or TRBD2 (5 bases each). The CDR3 sequence is 13 residues long. Between the trimmed V and J ends, which lost 5 bases and 11 bases, there was a span of 17 bases. The germline gives CDR1 SGHDT, CDR2 YYEEEE. The CDR3 spells CASSRLGVSFQYF. The CDR3 DNA follows: TGTGCCAGCAGTAGACTGGGGGTTAGCTTTCAGTACTTC.

V and J are TRBV23-1 and TRBJ1-6; tentatively, D is TRBD1 (5 bases). TRBV23-1 is classed as an ORF, of uncertain function. Trimming took off 3 bases at V and 7 bases at J, with 13 bases between the two ends. The CDR3 has 15 residues. The DNA for the CDR3 is TGCGCCAGCAGTCATCCCGACAGACGCAATTCACCCCTCCACTTT. Translating gives CASSHPDRRNSPLHF.

This chain joins TRBV14 and TRBJ2-3; D is perhaps TRBD1 (6 bases). Germline assignment: CDR1 SGHDN and CDR2 FVKESK. Trimming shortened V by 4 bases and J by 3 bases, and 20 bases separated the two germline ends. The CDR3 runs 17 residues. The CDR3 DNA reads as TGTGCCAGCAGCCCCCAAGGGTGGCAGGGGCTTACAGATACGCAGTATTTT. This gives the protein CASSPQGWQGLTDTQYF.

V usage is TRBV18 and J usage is TRBJ1-1; D unresolved. Germline CDR1 reads KGHSH; CDR2 reads LQKENI. The CDR3 is made up of 12 amino acids. Trimming cost V 6 bases and J 1 base, with 6 bases left between them. CDR3 loop: CASSPSNTEAFF. The CDR3, as DNA: TGTGCCAGCTCGCCATCGAACACTGAAGCTTTCTTT.

V and J are TRBV28 and TRBJ1-4, with TRBD1 matching over 7 bases. Germline-derived CDR1 and CDR2 are MDHEN and SYDVKM. V gave up 10 bases and J gave up 5 bases; unmatched junction bases: 10. CDR3 length: 14 residues. Here the CDR3 reads CATNQAGGNEKLFF. As DNA, the CDR3 is TGTGCCACGAACCAGGCAGGGGGGAATGAAAAACTGTTTTTT.

This clone was observed once. This chain connects TRBV7-8 to TRBJ2-1; 9 nucleotides agree with TRBD1. Trimming cost V 8 bases and J 7 bases; bases outside gene matches: 12. This CDR3 region has 15 residues. The germline V gene encodes CDR1 SGHVS and CDR2 FQNEAQ. In nucleotides, the CDR3 is TGTGCCAGCGGAATCTACGGGACAGGGAGTAATGAGCAGTTCTTC. Amino acids: CASGIYGTGSNEQFF. Full variable domain (missing parts from reference TRBV7-8 and TRBJ2-1): GAGVSQSPRYKVAKRGQDVALRCDPISGHVSLFWYQQALGQGPEFLTYFQNEAQLDKSGLPSDRFFAERPEGSVSTLKIQRTQQEDSAVYLCASGIYGTGSNEQFFGPGTRLTVL.

The V call is TRBV28, the J call TRBJ2-7; D not resolved. The V end lost 6 bases, the J end lost 1 base, and 16 bases lay between the germline ends. CDR3 length: 15 amino acids. Germline V CDR1 and CDR2: MDHEN, SYDVKM. The CDR3 DNA reads TGTGCCAGCAGCACGGAAGAAGGGTATTCCTACGAGCAGTACTTC. Protein sequence: CASSTEEGYSYEQYF.

The V call is TRBV25-1, the J call TRBJ2-1; 8 positions match TRBD2. Trimming removed 3 bases from V and 2 bases from J; junction bases left unmatched: 6. The CDR3 has 16 residues. Germline V CDR1 and CDR2: MGHDK, SYGVNS. The CDR3, as DNA: TGTGCCAGCAGTGACGCTAGGACTAGCCCCTACAATGAGCAGTTCTTC. It encodes CASSDARTSPYNEQFF.

The chain recombines TRBV28 with TRBJ2-7; no reliable D call. This CDR3 region has 12 residues. Germline CDR1 and CDR2: MDHEN and SYDVKM. The V end was cut by 2 bases, the J end by 7 bases, with 9 bases between. CDR3 DNA sequence: TGTGCCAGCAGTTTAAGCTTAAGGGAGCAGTACTTC. Protein product: CASSLSLREQYF.

The V call is TRBV11-1, the J call TRBJ2-5; TRBD2 is a possible D gene (5 bases). Germline values: CDR1 SGHAT, CDR2 FQDESV (reference sequence). Trimming took off 4 bases at V and 1 base at J, with 13 bases between the two ends. The CDR3 has 15 residues. CDR3 nucleotides: TGTGCCAGCAGCTCTAGCCAGACCCGCCAAGAGACCCAGTACTTC. Residues: CASSSSQTRQETQYF.

The V and J genes are TRBV6-1 and TRBJ1-2, with D perhaps matching TRBD1 (5 bases). The CDR3 loop spans 15 amino acids. Germline V lookup: CDR1 MNHNS, CDR2 SASEGT. Trimming took 1 base from V and 8 from J, leaving 17 bases between them. This chain's CDR3 is CASSEVGTVRGGYTF. DNA for the CDR3: TGTGCCAGCAGTGAAGTGGGGACCGTGAGGGGAGGCTACACCTTC.

The chain combines TRBV27 with TRBJ2-7; 12 bases align to TRBD2. The trim removed 2 bases at V and 7 bases at J, leaving 9 bases unmatched. Germline V CDR1 and CDR2: MNHEY, SMNVEV (reference sequence). The CDR3 has 16 amino acids. This chain's CDR3 is CASSLTPSGRAFEQYF. CDR3 nucleotides: TGTGCCAGCAGTTTAACACCTAGCGGGAGGGCCTTTGAGCAGTACTTC.

This chain connects TRBV7-2 to TRBJ2-1; 11 bases align to TRBD2. The CDR3 runs to 17 residues. From germline, CDR1 is SGHTA and CDR2 FQGNSA. The trim removed 1 base at V and 4 bases at J, leaving 6 bases unmatched. CDR3 protein: CASSLDGLAGGYNEQFF. CDR3 bases: TGTGCCAGCAGCTTAGATGGCTTAGCGGGAGGGTACAATGAGCAGTTCTTC.

The chain recombines TRBV4-3 with TRBJ2-6, with D uncertain. The CDR3 spans 15 residues. The V gene's germline CDR1 is LGHNA and CDR2 YSLEER. V shed 3 bases and J shed 0 bases, with 6 bases lying between them. The chain's CDR3 is CASSQTSSGANVLTF. The CDR3 DNA follows: TGCGCCAGCAGCCAGACGAGCTCTGGGGCCAACGTCCTGACTTTC.

V usage is TRBV11-2 and J usage is TRBJ2-7; 7 nucleotides align to TRBD1. Germline CDR1 reads SGHAT; CDR2 reads FQNNGV. The CDR3 is 14 amino acids. Unmatched junction bases numbered 4, after V lost 3 bases and J lost 2 bases. CDR3 DNA: TGTGCCAGCAGCTTCCGGGACAGTACCTACGAGCAGTACTTC. This encodes CASSFRDSTYEQYF.

The chain is built from TRBV28 and TRBJ2-2, with 12 bases fitting TRBD1. The CDR3 length is 17 residues. J lost 5 bases, V lost 3 bases, and 7 bases had no gene match. In germline, CDR1 is MDHEN, CDR2 SYDVKM. CDR3: CASSLPGQGAVTGELFF. DNA for the CDR3: TGTGCCAGCAGTTTGCCGGGACAGGGGGCAGTGACCGGGGAGCTGTTTTTT.

This clone was picked up one time. The V and J genes are TRBV10-3 and TRBJ2-3; D remains ambiguous. V was clipped by 6 bases and J by 2 bases, with 6 bases between them. The CDR3 covers 12 residues. The germline V gene has CDR1 ENHRY and CDR2 SYGVKD. The CDR3 sequence: CAIRAFTDTQYF. In DNA, the CDR3 is TGTGCCATCAGGGCATTCACAGATACGCAGTATTTT.

This clone has just one count. The chain uses TRBV18 and TRBJ1-2, with 8 bases identical to TRBD1. The V and J ends lost 3 bases and 7 bases, in that order; junction bases with no gene match: 7. The CDR3 is 14 amino acids. Per germline, CDR1 KGHSH and CDR2 LQKENI. The CDR3 region has the DNA TGTGCCAGCTCACCTGACAGGGGACGAAGTGGCTACACCTTC. Its protein product is CASSPDRGRSGYTF.

The rearrangement uses TRBV11-1 and TRBJ2-3, with 11 bases that match TRBD2. This CDR3 is built from 16 residues. V was clipped by 5 bases and J by 4 bases; unmatched bases: 8. Germline loops: CDR1 SGHAT, CDR2 FQDESV (reference sequence). The CDR3 DNA reads as TGTGCCAGCAGCGACCCCTCTAGCGGGAGGCCAGATACGCAGTATTTT. It translates to CASSDPSSGRPDTQYF.

This clone occurred once. The rearrangement joins TRBV5-1 to TRBJ2-2, with D perhaps matching TRBD2 (6 bases). There are 16 residues in the CDR3. From germline, CDR1 is SGHRS and CDR2 YFSETQ. V lost 0 bases and J 4 bases, leaving 13 bases between the germline ends. The CDR3 coding sequence is TGCGCCAGCAGCTTGGCCTTGACTAGTCGCACCGGGGAGCTGTTTTTT. This gives the protein CASSLALTSRTGELFF.

The table lists this clone with a count of one. A junction end diverges from the germline sequence, so it may reflect a read error. Other DNA sequences in the sample encode the same CDR3. V gene TRBV7-2 combines with J gene TRBJ2-1; 8 nucleotides line up with TRBD1. CDR1 is SGHTA and CDR2 is FQGNSA in the germline V gene. CDR3 length equals 15 residues. Here the CDR3 reads CASINWTGTYNEQFF. CDR3 DNA sequence: TGTGCCAGCATCAACTGGACAGGGACCTACAATGAGCAATTCTTC.

The V call is TRBV19, the J call TRBJ1-4; D remains unclear. V shed 6 bases and J shed 0 bases, with 14 bases lying between them. The CDR3 consists of 16 residues. The germline V gene encodes CDR1 LNHDA and CDR2 SQIVND (reference sequence). CDR3 sequence: CASRGGRTPTNEKLFF. The CDR3 DNA is TGTGCCAGTAGGGGCGGCAGAACCCCAACTAATGAAAAACTGTTTTTT.

As regards this clone: A junction boundary mismatches the germline segment, possibly from a read error. CDR3 amino acids: CASSEGRQQVSSSF. CDR3 coding DNA: TGCGCCAGCAGCGAAGGCAGGCAGCAAGTTTCTTCCTCCTTC. The chain has TRBV4-3 and TRBJ1-2, with D uncertain. The CDR3 has 14 residues. CDR1 and CDR2 (germline): LGHNA, YSLEER.

The J gene is TRBJ2-3, the V gene TRBV7-2; the match to TRBD2 covers 11 bases. J was trimmed by 4 bases and V by 1 base; bases with no gene match: 7. This CDR3 has 17 residues. Germline-derived CDR1 and CDR2 are SGHTA and FQGNSA. The CDR3, as DNA: TGTGCCAGCAGCTTAGGTTTAGCGGGAGGGCCCGCAGATACGCAGTATTTT. The encoded protein is CASSLGLAGGPADTQYF. The entire variable domain, with the rest obtained from reference TRBV7-2 and TRBJ2-3, is as follows: GAGVSQSPSNKVTEKGKDVELRCDPISGHTALYWYRQSLGQGLEFLIYFQGNSAPDKSGLPSDRFSAERTGGSVSTLTIQRTQQEDSAVYLCASSLGLAGGPADTQYFGPGTRLTVL.